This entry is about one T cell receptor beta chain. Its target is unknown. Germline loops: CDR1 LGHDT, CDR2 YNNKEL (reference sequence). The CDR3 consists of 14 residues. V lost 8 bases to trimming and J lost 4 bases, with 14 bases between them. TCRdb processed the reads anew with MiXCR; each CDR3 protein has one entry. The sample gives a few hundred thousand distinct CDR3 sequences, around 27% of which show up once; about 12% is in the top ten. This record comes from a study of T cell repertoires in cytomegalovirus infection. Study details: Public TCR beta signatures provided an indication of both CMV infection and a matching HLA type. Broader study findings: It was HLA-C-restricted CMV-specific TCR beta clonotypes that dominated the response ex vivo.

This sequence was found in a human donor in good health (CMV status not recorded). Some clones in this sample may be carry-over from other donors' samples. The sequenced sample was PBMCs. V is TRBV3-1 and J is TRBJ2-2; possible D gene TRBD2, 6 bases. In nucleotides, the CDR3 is TGTGCCAGCGGGGGGTTGGCGAGCACCGGGGAGCTGTTTTTT. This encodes CASGGLASTGELFF.